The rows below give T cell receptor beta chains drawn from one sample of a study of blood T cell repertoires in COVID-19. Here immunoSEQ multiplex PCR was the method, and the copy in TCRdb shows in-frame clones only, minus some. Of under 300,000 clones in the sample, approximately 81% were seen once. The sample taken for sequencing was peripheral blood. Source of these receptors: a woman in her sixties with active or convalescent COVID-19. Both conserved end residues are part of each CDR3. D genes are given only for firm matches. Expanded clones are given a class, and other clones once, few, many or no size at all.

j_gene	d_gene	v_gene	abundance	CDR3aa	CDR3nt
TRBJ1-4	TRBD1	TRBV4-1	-	CASSQGTGGGEKLFF	TGCGCCAGCAGCCAGGGGACAGGAGGGGGTGAAAAACTGTTTTTT
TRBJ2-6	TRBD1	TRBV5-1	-	CASSLAEGATGANVLTF	TGCGCCAGCAGCTTGGCCGAGGGGGCCACTGGGGCCAACGTCCTGACTTTC
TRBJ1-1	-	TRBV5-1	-	CASSLDQIGGNTEAFF	TGCGCCAGCAGCTTGGATCAGATAGGGGGGAACACTGAAGCTTTCTTT
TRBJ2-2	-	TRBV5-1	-	CASSLLAANTGELFF	TGCGCCAGCAGCTTGTTGGCGGCTAACACCGGGGAGCTGTTTTTT
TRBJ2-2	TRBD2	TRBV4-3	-	CASSPTILAGRVDTGELFF	TGCGCCAGCAGCCCAACGATACTAGCGGGTAGGGTCGACACCGGGGAGCTGTTTTTT
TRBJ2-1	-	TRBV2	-	CASREYNEQFF	TGTGCCAGCAGGGAGTACAATGAGCAGTTCTTC
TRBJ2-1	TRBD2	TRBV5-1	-	CASSLGRGLAGGRYNEQFF	TGCGCCAGCAGCTTGGGACGAGGACTAGCGGGGGGGCGGTACAATGAGCAGTTCTTC
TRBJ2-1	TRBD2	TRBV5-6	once	CASSLTWRGGDEQFF	TGTGCCAGCAGCTTGACGTGGCGGGGGGGTGATGAGCAGTTCTTC
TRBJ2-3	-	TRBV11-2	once	CASSLDPGTDTQYF	TGTGCCAGCAGCTTAGATCCGGGCACAGATACGCAGTATTTT
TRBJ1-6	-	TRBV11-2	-	CASSKMSGSHNSPLHF	TGTGCCAGCAGTAAGATGTCGGGGTCCCATAATTCACCCCTCCACTTT
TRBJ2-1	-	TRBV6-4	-	CASRERDNEQFF	TGTGCCAGCAGGGAGCGCGACAATGAGCAGTTCTTC
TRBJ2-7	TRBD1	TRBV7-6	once	CASSPISLAGGGYEQYF	TGTGCCAGCAGCCCAATTAGTTTGGCAGGGGGCGGGTACGAGCAGTACTTC
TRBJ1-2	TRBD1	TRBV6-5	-	CASSYLDRNYGYTF	TGTGCCAGCAGTTACTTGGACAGGAACTATGGCTACACCTTC
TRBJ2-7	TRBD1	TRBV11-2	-	CASRADRGSYEQYF	TGTGCCAGCAGGGCGGACAGGGGGTCCTACGAGCAGTACTTC
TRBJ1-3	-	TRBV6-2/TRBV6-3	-	CASSPQGLGFGNTIYF	TGTGCCAGCAGCCCTCAGGGGCTCGGTTTCGGAAACACCATATATTTT